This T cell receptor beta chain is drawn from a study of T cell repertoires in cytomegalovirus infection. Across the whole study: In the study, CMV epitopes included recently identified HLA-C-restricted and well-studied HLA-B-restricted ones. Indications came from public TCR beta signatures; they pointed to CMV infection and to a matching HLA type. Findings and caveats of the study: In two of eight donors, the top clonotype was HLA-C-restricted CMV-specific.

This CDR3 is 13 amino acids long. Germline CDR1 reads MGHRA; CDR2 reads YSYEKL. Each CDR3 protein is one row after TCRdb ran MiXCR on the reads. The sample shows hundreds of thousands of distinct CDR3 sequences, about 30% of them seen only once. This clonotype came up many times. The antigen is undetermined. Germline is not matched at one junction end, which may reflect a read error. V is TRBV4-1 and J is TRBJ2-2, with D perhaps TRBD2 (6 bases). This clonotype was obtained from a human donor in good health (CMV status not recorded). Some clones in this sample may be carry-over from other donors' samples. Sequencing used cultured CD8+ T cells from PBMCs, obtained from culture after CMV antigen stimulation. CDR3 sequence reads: CASSPAGTGELFF. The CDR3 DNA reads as TGTGCCAGCAGCCCCGCGGGGACCGGGGAGCTGTTTTTT.